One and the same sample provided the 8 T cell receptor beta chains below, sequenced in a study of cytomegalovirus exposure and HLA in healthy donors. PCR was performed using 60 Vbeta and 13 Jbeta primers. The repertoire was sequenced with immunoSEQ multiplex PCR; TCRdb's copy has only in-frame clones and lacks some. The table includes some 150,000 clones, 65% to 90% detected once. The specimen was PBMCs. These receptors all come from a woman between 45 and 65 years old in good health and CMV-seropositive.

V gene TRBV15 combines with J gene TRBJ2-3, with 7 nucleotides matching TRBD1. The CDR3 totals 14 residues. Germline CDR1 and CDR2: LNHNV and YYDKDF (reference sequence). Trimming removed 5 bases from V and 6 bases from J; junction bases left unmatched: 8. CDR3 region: CATSGRQGTDTQYF. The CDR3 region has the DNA TGTGCCACCAGCGGAAGACAGGGAACGGATACGCAGTATTTT.

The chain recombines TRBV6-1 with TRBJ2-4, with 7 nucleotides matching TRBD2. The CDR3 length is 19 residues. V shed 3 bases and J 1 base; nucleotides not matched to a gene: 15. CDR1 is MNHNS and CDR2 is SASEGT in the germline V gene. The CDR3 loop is CASSEGGFGNQAAKNIQYF. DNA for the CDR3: TGTGCCAGCAGTGAGGGGGGGTTTGGGAACCAGGCGGCCAAAAACATTCAGTACTTC.

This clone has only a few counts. The CDR3 DNA follows: TGTGCCAGCAGCCGCTGGGGGGGGCTAAAAGATACGCAGTATTTT. Translation: CASSRWGGLKDTQYF. The chain combines TRBV7-3 with TRBJ2-3; possible D gene TRBD2, 7 bases. V was shortened by 5 bases and J by 5 bases, with 17 bases between the two germline ends. Germline lookup yields CDR1 SGHTA and CDR2 FQGTGA. The CDR3 totals 15 residues.

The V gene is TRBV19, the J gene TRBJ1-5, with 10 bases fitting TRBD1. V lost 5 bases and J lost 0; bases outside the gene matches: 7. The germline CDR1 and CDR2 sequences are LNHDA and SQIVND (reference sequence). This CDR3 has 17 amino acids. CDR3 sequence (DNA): TGTGCCAGTAGTCCCGCGACAGGGGGCTATAGCAATCAGCCCCAGCATTTT. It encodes CASSPATGGYSNQPQHF.

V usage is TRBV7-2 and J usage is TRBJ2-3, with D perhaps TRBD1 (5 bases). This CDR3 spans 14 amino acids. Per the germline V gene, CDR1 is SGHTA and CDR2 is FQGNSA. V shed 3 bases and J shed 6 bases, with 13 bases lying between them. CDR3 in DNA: TGTGCCAGCAGCTTGTGGGGCCCCAGGGATACGCAGTATTTT. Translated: CASSLWGPRDTQYF. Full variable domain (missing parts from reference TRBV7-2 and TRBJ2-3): GAGVSQSPSNKVTEKGKDVELRCDPISGHTALYWYRQSLGQGLEFLIYFQGNSAPDKSGLPSDRFSAERTGGSVSTLTIQRTQQEDSAVYLCASSLWGPRDTQYFGPGTRLTVL.

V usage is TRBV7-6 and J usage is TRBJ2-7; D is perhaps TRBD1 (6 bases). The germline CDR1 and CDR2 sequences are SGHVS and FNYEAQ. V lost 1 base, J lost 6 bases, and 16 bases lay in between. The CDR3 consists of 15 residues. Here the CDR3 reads CASSLGTDYVSEQYF. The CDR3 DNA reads TGTGCCAGCAGCTTAGGGACAGACTACGTGAGCGAGCAGTACTTC.

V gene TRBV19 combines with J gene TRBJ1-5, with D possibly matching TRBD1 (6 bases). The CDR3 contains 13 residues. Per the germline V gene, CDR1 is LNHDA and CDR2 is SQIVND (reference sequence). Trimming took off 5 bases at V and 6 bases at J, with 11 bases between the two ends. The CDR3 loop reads CASSPQGSQPQHF. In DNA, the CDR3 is TGTGCCAGTAGTCCCCAGGGGTCTCAGCCCCAGCATTTT.

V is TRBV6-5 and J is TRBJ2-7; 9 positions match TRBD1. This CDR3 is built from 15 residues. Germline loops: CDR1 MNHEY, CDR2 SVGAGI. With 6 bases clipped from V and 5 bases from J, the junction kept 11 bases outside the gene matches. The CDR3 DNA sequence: TGTGCCAGCAGCCTTGACAGGGGGATAGACAACGAGCAGTACTTC. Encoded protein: CASSLDRGIDNEQYF.